This T cell receptor beta chain was recorded in a study of blood T cell repertoires in COVID-19. Study information: Material from acute and convalescent COVID-19 was sourced from the United States, Italy and Spain. Nucleic acid was either cDNA or gDNA, and it came from T cells, B-cell-depleted T cells, or PBMCs.

TCRdb's table, derived via immunoSEQ multiplex PCR, lists solely in-frame clones and lacks some. The table includes 83,000 or so clones, 85% to 90% detected once. V lost 0 bases, J lost 7 bases, and 6 bases stayed unmatched. There are 15 residues in the CDR3. Germline V gives CDR1 LGHNA, CDR2 YNFKEQ. The rearrangement joins TRBV4-2 to TRBJ2-1, with TRBD2 matching over 7 bases. The receptor was isolated from a man at least 80 years old with active or convalescent COVID-19. The sequenced sample consisted of peripheral blood. This CDR3 reads CASSQDTGGVNEQFF. The CDR3 DNA follows: TGTGCCAGCAGCCAAGATACGGGGGGAGTGAATGAGCAGTTCTTC.